The rows below give T cell receptor beta chains drawn from one sample of a study of Tregs in tolerant kidney transplant recipients. Repertoires were generated with immunoSEQ multiplex PCR, while TCRdb's copy carries only in-frame clones and drops some. The sample gives 65,000 to 85,000 clones, over 75% of which show up once; around 1.6% is in the top ten. The sequences come from CD4+ T cells from blood (PBMCs), collected 24 months after the transplant. These receptors were obtained from a human patient who received a combined kidney and bone marrow transplant. Some T cells may arise from the graft donor. The CDR3 runs from the conserved cysteine through the conserved F or W. Fields, in order: V gene, D gene, J gene, clone size, CDR3 DNA, CDR3 protein. D genes are given only for firm matches. Not every row has a clone size; where given, it reads once, few, many or a size class.

v_gene: TRBV5-6; d_gene: .; j_gene: TRBJ2-7; abundance: .; CDR3nt: TGTGCCAGCAGGCCATCAGGGACACCCCGCTACGAGCAGTACTTC; CDR3aa: CASRPSGTPRYEQYF
v_gene: TRBV7-3; d_gene: .; j_gene: TRBJ2-2; abundance: .; CDR3nt: TGTGCCAGCAGCTTAACGGGACAGAACACCGGGGAGCTGTTTTTT; CDR3aa: CASSLTGQNTGELFF
v_gene: TRBV6-1; d_gene: .; j_gene: TRBJ2-5; abundance: .; CDR3nt: TGTGCCAGCAGAGCACAGGGTCAAGAGACCCAGTACTTC; CDR3aa: CASRAQGQETQYF
v_gene: TRBV7-8; d_gene: TRBD2; j_gene: TRBJ2-1; abundance: .; CDR3nt: TGTGCCAGCAGCTTAGCGGGGACTAGCGGGAGTGGTGAGCAGTTCTTC; CDR3aa: CASSLAGTSGSGEQFF
v_gene: TRBV6-5; d_gene: TRBD1; j_gene: TRBJ1-1; abundance: .; CDR3nt: TGTGCCAGCAGTTACGGGACAGGGGGGTTGGAAGCTTTCTTT; CDR3aa: CASSYGTGGLEAFF
v_gene: TRBV7-9; d_gene: TRBD2; j_gene: TRBJ2-1; abundance: .; CDR3nt: TGTGCCAGCAGACCCAGACTAGCGGGGGGGCTGAACTCCTACAATGAGCAGTTCTTC; CDR3aa: CASRPRLAGGLNSYNEQFF
v_gene: TRBV18; d_gene: .; j_gene: TRBJ2-7; abundance: once; CDR3nt: TGTGCCAGCTCACTATCCTCTTCGGTTGCAATCTACGAGCAGTACTTC; CDR3aa: CASSLSSSVAIYEQYF
v_gene: TRBV9; d_gene: .; j_gene: TRBJ1-4; abundance: .; CDR3nt: TGTGCCAGCAGCAAACAGAGTATCCCATCAACTAATGAAAAACTGTTTTTT; CDR3aa: CASSKQSIPSTNEKLFF
v_gene: TRBV2; d_gene: TRBD1; j_gene: TRBJ1-5; abundance: .; CDR3nt: TGTGCCAGCAGTGAACAGGGACAGCTACAGCCCCAGCATTTT; CDR3aa: CASSEQGQLQPQHF
v_gene: TRBV7-3; d_gene: .; j_gene: TRBJ2-7; abundance: .; CDR3nt: TGTGCCAGCAGCTTAACGTCTCTCGGGAGTTACGAGCAGTACTTC; CDR3aa: CASSLTSLGSYEQYF
v_gene: TRBV6-1; d_gene: .; j_gene: TRBJ2-3; abundance: .; CDR3nt: TGTGCCAGCAATCCGGGGAGGAGCACAGATACGCAGTATTTT; CDR3aa: CASNPGRSTDTQYF
v_gene: TRBV6-6; d_gene: TRBD1; j_gene: TRBJ2-5; abundance: once; CDR3nt: TGTGCCAGCAGCGCCGGGACAGTGCCCGCCCAGTACTTC; CDR3aa: CASSAGTVPAQYF
v_gene: TRBV6-5; d_gene: .; j_gene: TRBJ2-3; abundance: .; CDR3nt: TGTGCCAGCATCGAGACAGGCGCGGATACGCAGTATTTT; CDR3aa: CASIETGADTQYF
v_gene: TRBV5-1; d_gene: TRBD1; j_gene: TRBJ2-7; abundance: .; CDR3nt: TGCGCCAGCAGCTCCTTACAGGGGTCCTCCTACGAGCAGTACTTC; CDR3aa: CASSSLQGSSYEQYF
v_gene: TRBV2; d_gene: TRBD1; j_gene: TRBJ2-1; abundance: .; CDR3nt: TGTGCCAGCGGGCAGGGGGCCTCCTACAATGAGCAGTTCTTC; CDR3aa: CASGQGASYNEQFF